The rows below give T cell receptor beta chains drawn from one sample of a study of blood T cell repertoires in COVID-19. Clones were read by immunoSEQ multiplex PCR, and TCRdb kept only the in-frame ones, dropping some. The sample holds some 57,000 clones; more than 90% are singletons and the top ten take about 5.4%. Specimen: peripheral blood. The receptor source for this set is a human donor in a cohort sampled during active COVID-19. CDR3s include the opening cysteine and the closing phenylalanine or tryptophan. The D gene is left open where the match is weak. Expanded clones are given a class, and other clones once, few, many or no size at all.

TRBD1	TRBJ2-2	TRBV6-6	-	CASTQGANTGELFF	TGTGCCAGCACTCAGGGGGCGAACACCGGGGAGCTGTTTTTT
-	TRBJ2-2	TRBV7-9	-	CATLAPPGELFF	TGTGCAACCCTAGCGCCCCCCGGGGAGCTGTTTTTT
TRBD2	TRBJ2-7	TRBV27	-	CASRTESGSFAYEQYF	TGTGCCAGCAGAACAGAGAGCGGGAGTTTTGCGTACGAGCAGTACTTC
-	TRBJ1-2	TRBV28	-	CASSLGRGDYGYTF	TGTGCCAGCAGTTTAGGTCGGGGGGACTATGGCTACACCTTC
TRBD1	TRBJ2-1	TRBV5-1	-	CASSLDPTGGNEQFF	TGCGCCAGCAGCTTGGATCCGACAGGGGGGAATGAGCAGTTCTTC
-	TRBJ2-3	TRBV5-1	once	CASSLEHGLGWDTQYF	TGCGCCAGCAGCTTGGAACACGGACTGGGTTGGGATACGCAGTATTTT
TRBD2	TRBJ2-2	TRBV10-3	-	CAISEARTSGSGLTGELFF	TGTGCCATCAGTGAAGCTCGAACTAGCGGGAGCGGGCTCACCGGGGAGCTGTTTTTT
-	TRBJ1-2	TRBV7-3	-	CASSLGPNYGYTF	TGTGCCAGCAGCTTAGGGCCTAACTATGGCTACACCTTC
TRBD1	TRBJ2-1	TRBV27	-	CASSSLRSTGAVDNEQFF	TGTGCCAGCAGTTCCTTACGTTCTACAGGGGCGGTAGACAATGAGCAGTTCTTC
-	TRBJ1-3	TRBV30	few	CAWSPSFSGNTIYF	TGTGCCTGGAGTCCTAGCTTCTCTGGAAACACCATATATTTT
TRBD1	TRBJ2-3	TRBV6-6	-	CASRDRGTDTQYF	TGTGCCTCCCGGGACAGGGGCACAGATACGCAGTATTTT
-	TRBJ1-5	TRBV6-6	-	CASRETGSSNQPQHF	TGTGCCAGCAGGGAAACAGGGTCTAGCAATCAGCCCCAGCATTTT
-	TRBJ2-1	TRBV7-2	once	CASSDGSSYNEQFF	TGTGCCAGCAGTGATGGGAGCTCCTACAATGAGCAGTTCTTC
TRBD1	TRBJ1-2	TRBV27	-	CASSSEPDRVIGYTF	TGTGCCAGCAGTTCCGAACCGGACAGGGTTATCGGCTACACCTTC
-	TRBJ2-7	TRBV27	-	CASSFYRTGEQYF	TGTGCCAGCAGTTTCTACCGGACTGGCGAGCAGTACTTC
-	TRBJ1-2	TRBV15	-	CATSRVSTGGYTF	TGTGCCACCAGCAGAGTTTCGACTGGAGGCTACACCTTC
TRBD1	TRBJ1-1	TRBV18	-	CASFGLQGVPPEAFF	TGTGCCAGCTTTGGCCTACAGGGGGTCCCTCCTGAAGCTTTCTTT
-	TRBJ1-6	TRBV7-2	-	CASNLTVANSPLHF	TGTGCCAGCAACTTGACAGTTGCTAATTCACCCCTCCACTTT
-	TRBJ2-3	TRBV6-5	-	CASSFIGPGNTQYF	TGTGCCAGCAGCTTCATCGGACCGGGGAATACGCAGTATTTT
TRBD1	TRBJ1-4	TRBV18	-	CASSARQGTMEKLFF	TGTGCCAGCTCAGCAAGACAGGGAACAATGGAAAAACTGTTTTTT
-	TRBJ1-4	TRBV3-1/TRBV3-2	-	CATGVLEKLFF	TGTGCCACAGGGGTATTAGAAAAACTGTTTTTT
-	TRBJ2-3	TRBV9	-	CASSPRTGTDTQYF	TGTGCCAGCAGCCCACGGACAGGCACAGATACGCAGTATTTT
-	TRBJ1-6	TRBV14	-	CASSLGLGAGSPLHF	TGTGCCAGCAGCCTCGGACTGGGGGCTGGTTCACCCCTCCACTTT
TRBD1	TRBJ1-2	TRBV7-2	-	CASSAYRGPNYGYTF	TGTGCCAGCAGCGCGTACAGGGGGCCCAACTATGGCTACACCTTC
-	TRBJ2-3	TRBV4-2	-	CASSQGGRSLGDTQYF	TGTGCCAGCAGCCAAGGGGGCCGAAGTTTGGGAGATACGCAGTATTTT
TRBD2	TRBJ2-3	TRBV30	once	CAWSTSGGVMDTQYF	TGTGCCTGGTCGACTAGCGGGGGGGTCATGGATACGCAGTATTTT
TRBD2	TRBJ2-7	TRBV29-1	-	CSFTGTSGYEQYF	TGCAGCTTCACCGGGACTAGCGGGTACGAGCAGTACTTC
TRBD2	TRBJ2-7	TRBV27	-	CASSPSSGDYLEQYF	TGTGCCAGCAGTCCATCTAGCGGGGACTATCTCGAGCAGTACTTC
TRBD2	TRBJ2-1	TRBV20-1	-	CSASLRLAGGNEQFF	TGCAGTGCTAGTTTGCGGCTAGCGGGAGGGAATGAGCAGTTCTTC
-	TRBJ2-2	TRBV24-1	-	CATAAAGLDGELFF	TGTGCCACCGCTGCGGCAGGGCTCGACGGGGAGCTGTTTTTT
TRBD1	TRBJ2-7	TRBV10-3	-	CAIGTGASYEQYF	TGTGCCATCGGGACAGGGGCCTCCTACGAGCAGTACTTC
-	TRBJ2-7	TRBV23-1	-	CASSHPDSSSYEQYF	TGCGCCAGCAGTCACCCGGACTCTAGCTCCTACGAGCAGTACTTC
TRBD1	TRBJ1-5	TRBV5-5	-	CASSWGQSNQPQHF	TGTGCCAGCAGCTGGGGACAGAGCAATCAGCCCCAGCATTTT
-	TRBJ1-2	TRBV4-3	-	CASSRSTHPRGGYGYTF	TGCGCCAGCAGCCGAAGTACCCACCCAAGGGGGGGATATGGCTACACCTTC
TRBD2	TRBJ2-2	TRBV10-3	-	CATGLAGTGELFF	TGTGCCACCGGACTAGCGGGCACCGGGGAGCTGTTTTTT
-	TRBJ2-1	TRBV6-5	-	CASRTGVRISEQFF	TGTGCCAGCAGAACGGGAGTGCGTATAAGTGAGCAGTTCTTC
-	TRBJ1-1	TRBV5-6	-	CASSLGPEAFF	TGTGCCAGCAGCTTGGGGCCGGAAGCTTTCTTT
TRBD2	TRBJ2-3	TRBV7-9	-	CASTGTTTSADTQYF	TGTGCCAGCACCGGGACTACTACGAGCGCAGATACGCAGTATTTT
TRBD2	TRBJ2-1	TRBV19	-	CAAGGQEQFF	TGTGCGGCGGGAGGGCAGGAGCAGTTCTTC
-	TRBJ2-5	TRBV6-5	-	CASRAQLGETQYF	TGTGCCAGCAGGGCACAACTCGGGGAGACCCAGTACTTC